The present T cell receptor (beta chain) was sequenced within a study of cytomegalovirus exposure and HLA in healthy donors. Background on the study: Early release data held roughly 90 million unique TCRs from HLA-typed donors.

A few counts support this clone. Its target is not known. Study outcomes and limitations: TRBV6-2, TRBV6-3 and some other V segments were unresolvable in 87-base-pair reads. A missense variant in DCLRE1C was later tied to TCR beta V- and J-gene trimming.

The PCR contained 60 Vbeta and 13 Jbeta primers. Here immunoSEQ multiplex PCR was the method, and the copy in TCRdb shows in-frame clones only, minus some. The table has approximately 140,000 clones, around 73% seen once. This CDR3 spans 14 amino acids. Between the trimmed V and J ends, which lost 6 bases and 0 bases, there was a span of 11 bases. Germline assignment: CDR1 SNHLY and CDR2 FYNNEI. The sample was PBMCs. The chain uses TRBV2 and TRBJ1-1; D possibly corresponds to TRBD1 (5 bases). This TCR was recovered from a woman aged 40 to 50 in good health and CMV-seronegative. CDR3 sequence reads: CASRRRGMNTEAFF. CDR3 coding DNA: TGTGCCAGCAGGAGAAGGGGAATGAACACTGAAGCTTTCTTT.